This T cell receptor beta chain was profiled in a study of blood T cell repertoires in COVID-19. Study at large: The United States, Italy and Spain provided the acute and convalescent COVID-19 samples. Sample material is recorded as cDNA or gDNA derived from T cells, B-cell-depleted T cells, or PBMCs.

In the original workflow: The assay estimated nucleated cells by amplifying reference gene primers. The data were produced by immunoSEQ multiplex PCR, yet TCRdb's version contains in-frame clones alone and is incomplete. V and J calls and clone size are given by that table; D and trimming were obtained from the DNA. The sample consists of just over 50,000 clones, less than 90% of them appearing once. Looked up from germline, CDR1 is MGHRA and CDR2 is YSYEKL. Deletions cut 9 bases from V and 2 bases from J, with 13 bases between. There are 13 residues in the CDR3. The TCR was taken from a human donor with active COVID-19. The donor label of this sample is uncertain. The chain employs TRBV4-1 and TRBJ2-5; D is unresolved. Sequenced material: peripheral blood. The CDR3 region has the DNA TGCGCCAGTGCCTACGTGATGCAAGAGACCCAGTACTTC. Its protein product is CASAYVMQETQYF.